Listed here is a single T cell receptor (beta chain). What it recognizes is unknown. This PCR relied on a set of 60 Vbeta primers and 13 Jbeta primers. Sequencing was performed with immunoSEQ multiplex PCR; in TCRdb, only in-frame clones are kept and a portion is missing. This table has roughly 50,000 clones, over 60% appearing once. This entry is derived from a study of cytomegalovirus exposure and HLA in healthy donors. Study results and caveats: An analysis that came later showed most CMV-associated TCR beta chains appearing HLA-restricted. Several of the most significant clusters appeared, in a later analysis, to be linked to common viral pathogens. Cytomegalovirus association was assigned to more than 150 TCR beta chains. Sequencing likely produced, as an artifact, a cluster of highly shared sequence variants.

The J segment lost 4 bases and the V segment lost 2 bases, leaving 6 bases of the junction unmatched. Germline lookup yields CDR1 SGHVS and CDR2 FNYEAQ. The CDR3 sequence is 16 residues long. Sequencing was carried out using PBMCs. The rearrangement joins TRBV7-6 to TRBJ2-1; 9 positions agree with TRBD2. The receptor's source is a young man in good health and CMV-seropositive. This CDR3 is CASSLSAAGGYNEQFF. The CDR3 DNA follows: TGTGCCAGCAGCTTAAGCGCGGCGGGGGGGTACAATGAGCAGTTCTTC.